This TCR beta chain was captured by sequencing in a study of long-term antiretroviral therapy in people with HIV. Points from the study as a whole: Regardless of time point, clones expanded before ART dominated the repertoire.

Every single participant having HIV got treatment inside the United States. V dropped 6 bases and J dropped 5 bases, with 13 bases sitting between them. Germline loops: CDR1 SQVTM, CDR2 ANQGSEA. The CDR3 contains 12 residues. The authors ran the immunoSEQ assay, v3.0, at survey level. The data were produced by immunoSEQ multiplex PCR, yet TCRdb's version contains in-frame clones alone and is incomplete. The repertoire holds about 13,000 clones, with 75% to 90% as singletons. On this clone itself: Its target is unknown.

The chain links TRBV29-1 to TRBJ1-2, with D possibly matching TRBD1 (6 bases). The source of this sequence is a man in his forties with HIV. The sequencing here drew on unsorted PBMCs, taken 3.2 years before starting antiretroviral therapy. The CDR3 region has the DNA TGCAGCGTGTCGGGACACCAGTATGGCTACACCTTC. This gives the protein CSVSGHQYGYTF.